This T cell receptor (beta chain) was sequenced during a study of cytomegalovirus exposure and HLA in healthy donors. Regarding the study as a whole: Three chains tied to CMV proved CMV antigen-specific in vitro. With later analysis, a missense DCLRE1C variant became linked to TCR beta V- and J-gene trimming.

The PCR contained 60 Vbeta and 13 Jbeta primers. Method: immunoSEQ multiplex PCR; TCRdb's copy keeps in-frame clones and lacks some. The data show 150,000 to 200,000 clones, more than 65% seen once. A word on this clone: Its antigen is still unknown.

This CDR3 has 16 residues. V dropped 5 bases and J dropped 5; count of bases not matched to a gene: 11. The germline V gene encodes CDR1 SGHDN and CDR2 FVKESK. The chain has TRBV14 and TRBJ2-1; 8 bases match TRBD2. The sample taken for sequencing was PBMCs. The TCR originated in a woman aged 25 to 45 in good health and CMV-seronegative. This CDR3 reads CASSATPGLVDNEQFF. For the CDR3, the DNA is TGTGCCAGCAGCGCTACCCCGGGACTAGTAGACAATGAGCAGTTCTTC.